This TCR beta chain is drawn from a study of shared clonotypes between healthy human individuals. All of the donors resided in Nashville, Tennessee, and each was a Caucasian adult. Sequencing was performed with immunoSEQ multiplex PCR; in TCRdb, only in-frame clones are kept and a portion is missing. The sample lists around 240,000 clones; 65% were seen once. The V end lost 0 bases, the J end lost 1 base, and 11 bases lay between the germline ends. The CDR3 has 16 amino acids. From germline, CDR1 is SEHNR and CDR2 FQNEAQ (reference sequence). The source material was memory CD4+ T cells sorted from blood. Stated subset: CD45RA-negative fraction. The chain uses TRBV7-9 and TRBJ2-3, with D possibly TRBD2 on 5 matching bases. The TCR sequence derives from a man aged 25 to 40 in good health. CDR3 region: CASSLADLAGTDTQYF. The CDR3, as DNA: TGTGCCAGCAGCTTAGCGGACTTAGCAGGCACAGATACGCAGTATTTT. Filled out from reference TRBV7-9 and TRBJ2-3, the complete variable domain reads DTGVSQNPRHKITKRGQNVTFRCDPISEHNRLYWYRQTLGQGPEFLTYFQNEAQLEKSRLLSDRFSAERPKGSFSTLEIQRTEQGDSAMYLCASSLADLAGTDTQYFGPGTRLTVL.